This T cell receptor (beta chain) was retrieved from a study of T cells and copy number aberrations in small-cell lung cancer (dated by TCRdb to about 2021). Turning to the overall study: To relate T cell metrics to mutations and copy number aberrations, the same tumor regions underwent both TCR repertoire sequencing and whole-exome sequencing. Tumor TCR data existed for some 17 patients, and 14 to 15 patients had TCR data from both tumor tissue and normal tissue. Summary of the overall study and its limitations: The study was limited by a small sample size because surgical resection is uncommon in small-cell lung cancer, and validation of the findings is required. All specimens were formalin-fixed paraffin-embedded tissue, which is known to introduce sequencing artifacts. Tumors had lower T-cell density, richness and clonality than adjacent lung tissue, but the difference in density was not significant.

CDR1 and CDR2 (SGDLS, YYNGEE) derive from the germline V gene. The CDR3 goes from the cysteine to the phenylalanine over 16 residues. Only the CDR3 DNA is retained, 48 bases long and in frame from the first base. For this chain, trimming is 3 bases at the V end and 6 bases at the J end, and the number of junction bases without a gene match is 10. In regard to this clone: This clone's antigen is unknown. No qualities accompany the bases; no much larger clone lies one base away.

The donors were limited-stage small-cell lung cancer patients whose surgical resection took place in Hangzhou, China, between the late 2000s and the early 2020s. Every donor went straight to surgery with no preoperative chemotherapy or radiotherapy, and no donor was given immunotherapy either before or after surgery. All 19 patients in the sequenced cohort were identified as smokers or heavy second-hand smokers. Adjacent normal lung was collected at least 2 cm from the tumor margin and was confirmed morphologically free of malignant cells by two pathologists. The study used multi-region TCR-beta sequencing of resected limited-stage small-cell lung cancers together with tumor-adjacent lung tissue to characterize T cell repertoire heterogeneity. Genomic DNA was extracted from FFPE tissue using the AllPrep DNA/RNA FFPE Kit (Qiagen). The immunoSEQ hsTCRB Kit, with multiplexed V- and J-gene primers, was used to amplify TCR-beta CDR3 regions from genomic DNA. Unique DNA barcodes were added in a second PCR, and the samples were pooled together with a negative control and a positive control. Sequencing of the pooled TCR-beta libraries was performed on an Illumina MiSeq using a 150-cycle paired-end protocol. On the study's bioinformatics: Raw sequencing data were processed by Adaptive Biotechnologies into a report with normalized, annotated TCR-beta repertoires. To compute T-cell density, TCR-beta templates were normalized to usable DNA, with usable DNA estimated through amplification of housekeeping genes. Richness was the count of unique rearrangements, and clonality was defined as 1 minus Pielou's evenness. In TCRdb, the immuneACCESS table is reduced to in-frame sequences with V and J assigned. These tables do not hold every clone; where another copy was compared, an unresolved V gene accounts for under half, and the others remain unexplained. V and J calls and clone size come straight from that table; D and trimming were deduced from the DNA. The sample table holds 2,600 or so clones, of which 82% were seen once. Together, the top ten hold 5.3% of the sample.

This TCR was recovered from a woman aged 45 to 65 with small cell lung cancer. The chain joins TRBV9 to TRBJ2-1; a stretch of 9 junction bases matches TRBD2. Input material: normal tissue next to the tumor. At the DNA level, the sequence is TGTGCCAGCAGCGAAGGTCAGCGGGGGGCCATCAATGAGCAGTTCTTC. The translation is CASSEGQRGAINEQFF. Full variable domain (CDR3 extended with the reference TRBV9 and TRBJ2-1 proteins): DSGVTQTPKHLITATGQRVTLRCSPRSGDLSVYWYQQSLDQGLQFLIQYYNGEERAKGNILERFSAQQFPDLHSELNLSSLELGDSALYFCASSEGQRGAINEQFFGPGTRLTVL.